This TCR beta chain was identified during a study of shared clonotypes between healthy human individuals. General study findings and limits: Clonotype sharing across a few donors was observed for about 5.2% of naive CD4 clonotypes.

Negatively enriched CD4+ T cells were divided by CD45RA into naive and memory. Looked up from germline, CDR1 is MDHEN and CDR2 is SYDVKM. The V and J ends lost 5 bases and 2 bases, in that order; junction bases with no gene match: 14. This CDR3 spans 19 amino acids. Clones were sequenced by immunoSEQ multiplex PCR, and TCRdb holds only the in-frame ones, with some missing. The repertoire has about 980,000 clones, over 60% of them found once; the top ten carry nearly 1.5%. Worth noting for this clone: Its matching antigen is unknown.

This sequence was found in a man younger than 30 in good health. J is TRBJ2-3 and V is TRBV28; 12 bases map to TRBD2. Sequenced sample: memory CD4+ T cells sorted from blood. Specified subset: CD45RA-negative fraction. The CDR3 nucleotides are TGTGCCAGCAGTCCCCTCTTTCGACTAGCGGGAGCCTTCACAGATACGCAGTATTTT. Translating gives CASSPLFRLAGAFTDTQYF. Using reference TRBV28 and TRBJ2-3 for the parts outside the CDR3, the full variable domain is DVKVTQSSRYLVKRTGEKVFLECVQDMDHENMFWYRQDPGLGLRLIYFSYDVKMKEKGDIPEGYSVSREKKERFSLILESASTNQTSMYLCASSPLFRLAGAFTDTQYFGPGTRLTVL.